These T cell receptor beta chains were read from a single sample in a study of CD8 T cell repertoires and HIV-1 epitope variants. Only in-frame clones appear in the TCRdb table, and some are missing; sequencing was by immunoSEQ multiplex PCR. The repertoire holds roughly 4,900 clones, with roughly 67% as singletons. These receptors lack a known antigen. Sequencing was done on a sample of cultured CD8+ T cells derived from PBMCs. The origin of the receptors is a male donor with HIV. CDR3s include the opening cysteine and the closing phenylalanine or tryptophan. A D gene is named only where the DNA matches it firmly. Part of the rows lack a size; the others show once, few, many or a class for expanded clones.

CDR3aa: CASSLGTGSYEQYF
CDR3nt: TGCGCCAGCAGCCTGGGGACAGGTTCCTACGAGCAGTACTTC
v_gene: TRBV4-1
j_gene: TRBJ2-7
abundance: NA
d_gene: TRBD1

CDR3aa: CASSLGLAEGYGDEQFF
CDR3nt: TGTGCTAGCAGCTTGGGACTAGCGGAGGGGTACGGGGATGAGCAGTTCTTC
v_gene: TRBV7-7
j_gene: TRBJ2-1
abundance: NA
d_gene: TRBD2

CDR3aa: CASSLDWRERRGGELFF
CDR3nt: TGTGCCAGCAGCTTAGACTGGCGGGAGAGGCGGGGCGGGGAGCTGTTTTTT
v_gene: TRBV7-2
j_gene: TRBJ2-2
abundance: few
d_gene: TRBD2

CDR3aa: CASSDFGSSGNTIYF
CDR3nt: TGTGCCAGCAGTGATTTTGGCAGCTCTGGAAACACCATATATTTT
v_gene: TRBV25-1
j_gene: TRBJ1-3
abundance: few
d_gene: NA

CDR3aa: CASSSPDRAQETQYF
CDR3nt: TGTGCCAGCAGTTCCCCGGACAGGGCCCAAGAGACCCAGTACTTC
v_gene: TRBV28
j_gene: TRBJ2-5
abundance: few
d_gene: TRBD1

CDR3aa: CASPSGEAYTDTQYF
CDR3nt: TGTGCCAGCCCGAGCGGGGAGGCCTACACAGATACGCAGTATTTT
v_gene: TRBV6-1
j_gene: TRBJ2-3
abundance: once
d_gene: TRBD2

CDR3aa: CACGQMNTEAFF
CDR3nt: TGTGCCTGTGGACAGATGAACACTGAAGCTTTCTTT
v_gene: TRBV30
j_gene: TRBJ1-1
abundance: NA
d_gene: NA

CDR3aa: CASSGRDYERQTQYF
CDR3nt: TGTGCCAGCAGCGGCCGGGACTATGAGCGGCAGACCCAGTACTTC
v_gene: TRBV9
j_gene: TRBJ2-5
abundance: NA
d_gene: TRBD2

CDR3aa: CASSLDRSNTGELFF
CDR3nt: TGTGCCAGCAGCTTGGACAGGTCGAACACCGGGGAGCTGTTTTTT
v_gene: TRBV5-4
j_gene: TRBJ2-2
abundance: NA
d_gene: NA

CDR3aa: CASSLGQATYEQYF
CDR3nt: TGTGCCAGCAGCTTGGGGCAGGCCACCTACGAGCAGTACTTC
v_gene: TRBV5-8
j_gene: TRBJ2-7
abundance: NA
d_gene: NA

CDR3aa: CASSFAGNTEAFF
CDR3nt: TGTGCCAGCAGCTTCGCCGGGAACACTGAAGCTTTCTTT
v_gene: TRBV7-2
j_gene: TRBJ1-1
abundance: NA
d_gene: NA

CDR3aa: CASSPGQGSGTEAFF
CDR3nt: TGTGCCAGCAGCCCCGGACAGGGATCGGGCACTGAAGCTTTCTTT
v_gene: TRBV5-4
j_gene: TRBJ1-1
abundance: NA
d_gene: TRBD1

CDR3aa: CASSLSPEGTEAFF
CDR3nt: TGTGCCAGCAGCTTGAGCCCCGAGGGCACTGAAGCTTTCTTT
v_gene: TRBV5-5
j_gene: TRBJ1-1
abundance: NA
d_gene: NA

CDR3aa: CASSQGPYEQYF
CDR3nt: TGTGCCAGCAGCCAGGGGCCCTACGAGCAGTACTTC
v_gene: TRBV27
j_gene: TRBJ2-7
abundance: NA
d_gene: NA

CDR3aa: CATRHIRREWVLAGPISYEQYF
CDR3nt: TGTGCCACCAGACATATTAGAAGGGAGTGGGTACTAGCGGGACCTATCTCCTACGAGCAGTACTTC
v_gene: TRBV27
j_gene: TRBJ2-7
abundance: NA
d_gene: TRBD2

CDR3aa: CASSLLRRAGDEQFF
CDR3nt: TGTGCCAGCAGCCTCCTAAGACGGGCTGGGGATGAGCAGTTCTTC
v_gene: TRBV14
j_gene: TRBJ2-1
abundance: NA
d_gene: NA

CDR3aa: CASSVDKGTGSGGNSPLHF
CDR3nt: TGTGCCAGCAGCGTAGACAAAGGGACAGGCTCTGGGGGGAATTCACCCCTCCACTTT
v_gene: TRBV9
j_gene: TRBJ1-6
abundance: NA
d_gene: TRBD1

CDR3aa: CASSSGQGIFPGELFF
CDR3nt: TGTGCCAGCAGCTCTGGGCAGGGGATCTTTCCCGGGGAGCTGTTTTTT
v_gene: TRBV5-6
j_gene: TRBJ2-2
abundance: NA
d_gene: NA

CDR3aa: CASSYRTGSYEQYF
CDR3nt: TGTGCCAGCAGTTACCGGACAGGCTCCTACGAGCAGTACTTC
v_gene: TRBV6-5
j_gene: TRBJ2-7
abundance: NA
d_gene: TRBD1

CDR3aa: CASSYSTSAYEQYF
CDR3nt: TGTGCCAGCAGTTACTCGACTAGCGCCTACGAGCAGTACTTC
v_gene: TRBV6-5
j_gene: TRBJ2-7
abundance: NA
d_gene: TRBD2

CDR3aa: CASSYDTGDQETQYF
CDR3nt: TGTGCCAGCAGTTACGACACAGGAGACCAAGAGACCCAGTACTTC
v_gene: TRBV6-5
j_gene: TRBJ2-5
abundance: NA
d_gene: NA

CDR3aa: CASSEQAYEQYF
CDR3nt: TGTGCCAGCAGTGAACAGGCCTACGAGCAGTACTTC
v_gene: TRBV6-5
j_gene: TRBJ2-7
abundance: NA
d_gene: NA

CDR3aa: CASSLAGAWSGELFF
CDR3nt: TGTGCCAGCAGCTTGGCTGGGGCTTGGAGCGGGGAGCTGTTTTTT
v_gene: TRBV5-5
j_gene: TRBJ2-2
abundance: NA
d_gene: NA

CDR3aa: CASSLSQGEGNYGYTF
CDR3nt: TGTGCCAGCAGCCTATCGCAGGGGGAGGGAAACTATGGCTACACCTTC
v_gene: TRBV28
j_gene: TRBJ1-2
abundance: few
d_gene: TRBD1

CDR3aa: CASSEWVAVGLNF
CDR3nt: TGTGCCAGCAGTGAGTGGGTAGCGGTGGGGTTGAACTTC
v_gene: TRBV6-1
j_gene: TRBJ2-7
abundance: NA
d_gene: NA

CDR3aa: CASSSVTNTEAFF
CDR3nt: TGTGCCAGCTCATCGGTCACCAACACTGAAGCTTTCTTT
v_gene: TRBV18
j_gene: TRBJ1-1
abundance: NA
d_gene: NA

CDR3aa: CASRGRQKNTGELFF
CDR3nt: TGTGCCAGCAGGGGGAGACAGAAGAACACCGGGGAGCTGTTTTTT
v_gene: TRBV6-5
j_gene: TRBJ2-2
abundance: NA
d_gene: NA

CDR3aa: CAWTNRAGQPQHF
CDR3nt: TGTGCCTGGACAAACAGGGCGGGTCAGCCCCAGCATTTT
v_gene: TRBV30
j_gene: TRBJ1-5
abundance: NA
d_gene: NA

CDR3aa: CASSQDPQGRSPLHF
CDR3nt: TGTGCCAGCAGCCAAGATCCGCAGGGTCGTTCACCCCTCCACTTT
v_gene: TRBV14
j_gene: TRBJ1-6
abundance: once
d_gene: NA

CDR3aa: CASSFQGHNEQFF
CDR3nt: TGCGCCAGCAGCTTCCAGGGGCACAATGAGCAGTTCTTC
v_gene: TRBV5-1
j_gene: TRBJ2-1
abundance: once
d_gene: NA

CDR3aa: CASSLTSIQETQYF
CDR3nt: TGTGCCAGCAGCTTGACGTCCATCCAAGAGACCCAGTACTTC
v_gene: TRBV5-8
j_gene: TRBJ2-5
abundance: NA
d_gene: NA

CDR3aa: CASSLGGENEAFF
CDR3nt: TGTGCCAGCAGCTTAGGCGGGGAGAATGAAGCTTTCTTT
v_gene: TRBV11-3
j_gene: TRBJ1-1
abundance: NA
d_gene: NA

CDR3aa: CASTIFNGNQPQHF
CDR3nt: TGTGCCAGTACTATTTTTAATGGCAATCAGCCCCAGCATTTT
v_gene: TRBV19
j_gene: TRBJ1-5
abundance: few
d_gene: NA

CDR3aa: CASSLGTLSSYEQYF
CDR3nt: TGTGCCAGCAGCTTAGGGACATTGAGCTCCTACGAGCAGTACTTC
v_gene: TRBV7-2
j_gene: TRBJ2-7
abundance: NA
d_gene: NA

CDR3aa: CASSFPDRGTEAFF
CDR3nt: TGTGCCAGCAGCTTTCCGGACAGGGGAACTGAAGCTTTCTTT
v_gene: TRBV7-9
j_gene: TRBJ1-1
abundance: once
d_gene: TRBD1

CDR3aa: CASNDLAGQYEQYF
CDR3nt: TGTGCCAGCAACGACCTAGCGGGACAGTACGAGCAGTACTTC
v_gene: TRBV6-6
j_gene: TRBJ2-7
abundance: NA
d_gene: TRBD2

CDR3aa: CASSEAQYGELFF
CDR3nt: TGTGCCAGCAGTGAAGCGCAATACGGGGAGCTGTTTTTT
v_gene: TRBV6-1
j_gene: TRBJ2-2
abundance: few
d_gene: NA

CDR3aa: CASSLGDGSYEQYF
CDR3nt: TGTGCCAGCAGTTTAGGGGACGGTTCCTACGAGCAGTACTTC
v_gene: TRBV28
j_gene: TRBJ2-7
abundance: NA
d_gene: NA

CDR3aa: CASSDSGTAENIQYF
CDR3nt: TGTGCCAGCAGCGACTCCGGGACAGCAGAAAACATTCAGTACTTC
v_gene: TRBV9
j_gene: TRBJ2-4
abundance: NA
d_gene: TRBD1

CDR3aa: CASSQTGGITEAFF
CDR3nt: TGTGCCAGCAGCCAGACAGGGGGCATCACTGAAGCTTTCTTT
v_gene: TRBV25-1
j_gene: TRBJ1-1
abundance: NA
d_gene: TRBD1